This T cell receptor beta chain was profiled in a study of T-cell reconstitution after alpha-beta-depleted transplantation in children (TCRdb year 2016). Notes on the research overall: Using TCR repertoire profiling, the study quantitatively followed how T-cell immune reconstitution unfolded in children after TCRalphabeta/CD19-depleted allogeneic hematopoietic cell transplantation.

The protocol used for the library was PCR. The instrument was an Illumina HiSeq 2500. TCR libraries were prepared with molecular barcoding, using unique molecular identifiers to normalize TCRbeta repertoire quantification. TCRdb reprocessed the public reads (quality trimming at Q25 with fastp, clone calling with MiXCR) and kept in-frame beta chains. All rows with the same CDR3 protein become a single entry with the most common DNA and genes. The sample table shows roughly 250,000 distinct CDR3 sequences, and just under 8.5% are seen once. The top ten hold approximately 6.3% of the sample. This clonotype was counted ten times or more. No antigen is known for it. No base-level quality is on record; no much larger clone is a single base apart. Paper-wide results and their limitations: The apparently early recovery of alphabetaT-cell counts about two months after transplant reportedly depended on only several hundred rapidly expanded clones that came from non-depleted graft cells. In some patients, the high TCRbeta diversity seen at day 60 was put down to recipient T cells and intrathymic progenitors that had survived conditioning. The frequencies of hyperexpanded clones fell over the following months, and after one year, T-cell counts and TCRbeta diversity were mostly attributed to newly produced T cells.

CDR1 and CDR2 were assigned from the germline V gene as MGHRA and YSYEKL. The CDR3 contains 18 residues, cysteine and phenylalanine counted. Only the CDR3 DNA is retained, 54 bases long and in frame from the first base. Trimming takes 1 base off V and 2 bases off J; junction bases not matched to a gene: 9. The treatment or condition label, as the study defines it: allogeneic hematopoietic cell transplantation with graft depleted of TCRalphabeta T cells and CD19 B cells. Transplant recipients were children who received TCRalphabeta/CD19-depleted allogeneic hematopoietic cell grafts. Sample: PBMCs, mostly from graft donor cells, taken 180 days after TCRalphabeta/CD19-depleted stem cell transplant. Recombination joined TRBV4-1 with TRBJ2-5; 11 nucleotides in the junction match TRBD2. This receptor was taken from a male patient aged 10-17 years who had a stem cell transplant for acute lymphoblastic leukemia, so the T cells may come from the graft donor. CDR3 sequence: CASSQALAGGAQQETQYF. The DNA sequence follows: TGCGCCAGCAGCCAAGCCCTAGCGGGAGGTGCCCAACAAGAGACCCAGTACTTC.